One T cell receptor beta chain is described in this entry. Antigen unknown. This entry belongs to a study of T cells in narcolepsy. This CDR3 spans 16 amino acids. Trimming removed 1 base from V and 10 bases from J, with 20 bases in between. Germline V gives CDR1 MDHEN, CDR2 SYDVKM. The study, taken as a whole, reports: HCRT-specific and TRIB2-specific autoreactive clonotypes appeared among same-patient CSF and blood CD4+ clonotypes. Reportedly, autoreactive clonotypes were serially detected in patients' blood but not controls'.

Clones were read by immunoSEQ multiplex PCR, and TCRdb kept only the in-frame ones, dropping some. The sample consists of about 21,000 clones, roughly nine tenths of them appearing once. Sequences were obtained from CD45RA- memory CD4+ T cells from PBMCs. The chain couples TRBV28 to TRBJ2-1; TRBD1 might be the D (6 bases). The receptor's source is a human donor with narcolepsy. In nucleotides, the CDR3 is TGTGCCAGCAGTTTATTTAAATTTAGGGACACCGAAGAGCAGTTCTTC. It specifies CASSLFKFRDTEEQFF. Based on the CDR3 plus reference TRBV28 and TRBJ2-1, the full variable domain is DVKVTQSSRYLVKRTGEKVFLECVQDMDHENMFWYRQDPGLGLRLIYFSYDVKMKEKGDIPEGYSVSREKKERFSLILESASTNQTSMYLCASSLFKFRDTEEQFFGPGTRLTVL.